This entry lists 29 T cell receptor beta chains sequenced from one sample in a study of T cell repertoires in cytomegalovirus infection. These receptors' antigens are unknown. TCRdb redid the calling of the reads with MiXCR, one entry per CDR3 protein. The sample contains roughly 920,000 distinct CDR3 sequences, under 40% of which appear only once. The material was cultured CD8+ T cells from PBMCs, obtained from culture after CMV antigen stimulation. The receptors were sampled from a human donor in good health (CMV status not recorded). Some clones in this sample may be carry-over from other donors' samples.

This clonotype came up a few times. DNA for the CDR3: TGCGCCAGCAGCCTTTCCCCTCTAAGGGGGGTAGAGACCCAGTACTTC. It encodes CASSLSPLRGVETQYF. This chain connects TRBV4-1 to TRBJ2-5; D is perhaps TRBD1 or TRBD2 (6 bases each). The germline V gene encodes CDR1 MGHRA and CDR2 YSYEKL. This CDR3 spans 16 amino acids. Trimming stripped 4 bases from V and 4 bases from J, with 19 bases between.

At least ten counts were recorded for this clonotype. This rearrangement joins TRBV4-1 to TRBJ1-6, with TRBD1 as a possible D gene (5 bases). CDR1 and CDR2 from the germline V gene are MGHRA and YSYEKL. The CDR3 totals 14 residues. With 1 base removed from V and 7 bases from J, the gap between germline ends came to 8 bases. CDR3 protein: CASSQVGGNSPLHF. CDR3 bases: TGCGCCAGCAGCCAAGTGGGGGGGAATTCACCCCTCCACTTT.

A single count supports this clonotype. Relative to the germline gene, one junction end is altered; a read error may explain this. The chain couples TRBV12-3 or TRBV12-4 to TRBJ1-1, with D uncertain. The CDR3 length is 12 residues. As DNA, the CDR3 is TGTGCCAACAGTTTGGTGAACACTGAAGCTTTCTTT. It specifies CANSLVNTEAFF.

The table lists this clonotype with many counts. CDR3 residues: CASSLVGDYSNQPQHF. As DNA, the CDR3 is TGTGCCAGCAGCTTAGTTGGGGATTATAGCAATCAGCCCCAGCATTTT. The chain recombines TRBV7-2 with TRBJ1-5; no definite D call. The germline V gene encodes CDR1 SGHTA and CDR2 FQGNSA. With 1 base removed from V and 0 bases from J, the gap between germline ends came to 10 bases. There are 16 residues in the CDR3.

CDR3 residues: CASSLGQEAEQYF. For the CDR3, the DNA is TGTGCCAGCAGTTTAGGTCAGGAAGCCGAGCAGTACTTC. The rearrangement uses TRBV12-3 or TRBV12-4 and TRBJ2-7; no clear D. V lost 1 base, J lost 6 bases, and 10 bases lay in between. The CDR3 consists of 13 residues.

This clonotype was detected a few times. V is TRBV19 and J is TRBJ1-5; D gene unclear. V shed 5 bases and J shed 0 bases, with 11 bases lying between them. Germline V gene lookup returns CDR1 LNHDA and CDR2 SQIVND (reference sequence). CDR3 length: 15 amino acids. Here the CDR3 DNA reads TGTGCCAGTAGTTTCGTAGGGTATAGCAATCAGCCCCAGCATTTT. Translating it yields CASSFVGYSNQPQHF.

This clonotype was seen more than once but under ten times. The chain couples TRBV5-5 to TRBJ2-1; D might be TRBD1 (9 bases). The CDR3 loop spans 15 amino acids. Germline V lookup: CDR1 SGHKS, CDR2 YYEKEE (reference sequence). Between the trimmed V and J ends, which lost 3 bases and 7 bases, there was a span of 17 bases. CDR3 nucleotides: TGTGCCAGCAGCTCCCCGGGGGGGACAGGGAATGAGCAGTTCTTC. Its translation is CASSSPGGTGNEQFF.

This clonotype was found a few times. The chain uses TRBV27 and TRBJ2-7; no definite D call. The V gene's germline CDR1 is MNHEY and CDR2 SMNVEV (reference sequence). Trimming cost V 3 bases and J 4 bases, with 16 bases left between them. The CDR3 is made up of 15 amino acids. The CDR3 spells CASSFLSGVRYEQYF. The CDR3, as DNA: TGTGCCAGCAGTTTTCTTAGTGGGGTTAGGTACGAGCAGTACTTC.

Written as DNA, the CDR3 is TGCGCCAGCAGCTTGAACAGGGGAGAAGGCGGGGAGCTGTTTTTT. This translates into CASSLNRGEGGELFF. V usage is TRBV5-1 and J usage is TRBJ2-2, with 7 nucleotides matching TRBD1. The CDR3 consists of 15 residues. Germline V lookup: CDR1 SGHRS, CDR2 YFSETQ. The trim removed 1 base at V and 7 bases at J, leaving 7 bases unmatched.

The chain links TRBV20-1 to TRBJ2-1, with 11 bases identical to TRBD2. V lost 3 bases to trimming and J lost 8 bases; unmatched junction nucleotides: 9. This CDR3 region has 15 residues. Germline CDR1 is DFQATT and CDR2 is SNEGSKA (reference sequence). Here the CDR3 DNA reads TGCAGTGCTAGGGTAGCGGGGGGGCTCTATTATGAGCAGTTCTTC. Amino acids: CSARVAGGLYYEQFF.

This clonotype was seen a few times. The chain joins TRBV7-8 to TRBJ1-5; no clear D. V lost 2 bases, J lost 3 bases, and 8 bases lay in between. The CDR3 is 14 amino acids. In germline, CDR1 is SGHVS, CDR2 FQNEAQ. Here the CDR3 DNA reads TGTGCCAGCAGCTTAAAGGCGCCCAATCAGCCCCAGCATTTT. Translating gives CASSLKAPNQPQHF.

This clonotype has a handful of counts. The chain combines TRBV6-2 or TRBV6-3 with TRBJ1-1; 8 bases line up with TRBD1. The CDR3 covers 18 residues. V lost 4 bases and J lost 5; bases outside the gene matches: 18. Germline V gene data show CDR1 as MNHEY and CDR2 as SVGEGT. In DNA form, the CDR3 reads TGTGCCAGCAGTTCCTTGTACCCAGGGGGCTCCGCGGGGACTGAAGCTTTCTTT. Translation gives CASSSLYPGGSAGTEAFF.

The chain joins TRBV6-2 or TRBV6-3 to TRBJ2-3, with D unresolved. Trimming removed 0 bases from V and 8 bases from J, with 6 bases in between. CDR1 and CDR2 (germline): MNHEY, SVGEGT. The CDR3 loop spans 12 amino acids. The chain's CDR3 is CASSYSSGTQYF. The CDR3 bases are TGTGCCAGCAGTTACTCGAGTGGTACGCAGTATTTT.

This clonotype was seen a few times. The CDR3 DNA follows: TGTGCCAGCACTAGCGGGGGACTCAACACCGGGGAGCTGTTTTTT. It codes for CASTSGGLNTGELFF. The rearrangement links TRBV3-1 to TRBJ2-2; TRBD2 aligns across 10 bases. The CDR3 extends over 15 amino acids. Germline CDR1 reads LGHDT; CDR2 reads YNNKEL (reference sequence). The V and J ends lost 7 bases and 2 bases, in that order; junction bases with no gene match: 4.

In its sample, this clonotype was seen a few times. The chain couples TRBV7-9 to TRBJ1-1; D is perhaps TRBD1 (6 bases). Trimming took off 5 bases at V and 6 bases at J, with 10 bases between the two ends. The CDR3 has 12 amino acids. The germline CDR1 and CDR2 sequences are SEHNR and FQNEAQ (reference sequence). This chain's CDR3 is CASSEGGPEAFF. The DNA for the CDR3 is TGTGCCAGCAGCGAGGGGGGTCCTGAAGCTTTCTTT.

In its sample, this clonotype was seen many times. V gene TRBV7-8 combines with J gene TRBJ1-2; D ambiguous. CDR1 is SGHVS and CDR2 is FQNEAQ in the germline V gene. The ends were cut back, 1 base at V and 1 base at J, with 7 bases in the middle. The CDR3 covers 14 residues. The CDR3 DNA is TGTGCCAGCAGCTTAGAAACAGATAACTATGGCTACACCTTC. Translation: CASSLETDNYGYTF.

This chain joins TRBV6-1 and TRBJ1-1; no reliable D call. Trimming removed 8 bases from V and 0 bases from J, with 10 bases in between. The germline CDR1 and CDR2 sequences are MNHNS and SASEGT. This CDR3 spans 13 amino acids. The CDR3 reads CASHSGMNTEAFF. The CDR3 DNA sequence: TGTGCCAGCCATAGCGGGATGAACACTGAAGCTTTCTTT.

This clonotype was observed a handful of times. The chain carries TRBV4-1 and TRBJ2-1, with 12 nucleotides matching TRBD2. V was pared by 5 bases and J by 7 bases, with 6 bases of the junction left unmatched. Germline assignment: CDR1 MGHRA and CDR2 YSYEKL. This CDR3 comprises 15 residues. CDR3 nucleotide sequence: TGCGCCAGCAGCGGACTAGCGGGGATCGCGAATGAGCAGTTCTTC. Amino acids: CASSGLAGIANEQFF.

This clonotype was found a few times. This chain connects TRBV4-2 to TRBJ1-1, with D perhaps TRBD1 (5 bases). This CDR3 contains 13 residues. Germline V lookup: CDR1 LGHNA, CDR2 YNFKEQ. V was clipped by 4 bases and J by 4 bases, with 10 bases between them. CDR3 sequence (DNA): TGTGCCAGCAGCCGGGGGGGGACCACTGAAGCTTTCTTT. Translating it yields CASSRGGTTEAFF.

The rearrangement uses TRBV6-5 and TRBJ1-1, with no clear D. V was pared by 2 bases and J by 5 bases, with 15 bases between. CDR1 and CDR2 from the germline V gene are MNHEY and SVGAGI. This CDR3 spans 15 amino acids. This CDR3 is CASSYGRTLQTEAFF. The CDR3 region has the DNA TGTGCCAGCAGTTACGGACGGACGCTACAAACTGAAGCTTTCTTT.

This clonotype was observed a few times. The genes are TRBV7-6 and TRBJ1-3, with D hard to call. Trimming left V 2 bases short and J 0 bases short, with 8 bases between. From germline, CDR1 is SGHVS and CDR2 FNYEAQ. The CDR3 runs to 15 residues. CDR3 coding DNA: TGTGCCAGCAGCTTAACAGATAACTCTGGAAACACCATATATTTT. Translated, it gives CASSLTDNSGNTIYF. The full variable domain, completed using reference TRBV7-6 and TRBJ1-3, is GAGVSQSPRYKVTKRGQDVALRCDPISGHVSLYWYRQALGQGPEFLTYFNYEAQQDKSGLPNDRFSAERPEGSISTLTIQRTEQRDSAMYRCASSLTDNSGNTIYFGEGSWLTVV.

This clonotype was seen more than once but under ten times. The chain joins TRBV7-4 to TRBJ1-5; D is unresolved. This CDR3 spans 12 amino acids. CDR1 SGHVT and CDR2 SQSDAQ come from the germline V gene. V lost 6 bases and J lost 1, with 4 bases in between. For the CDR3, the DNA is TGTGCCAGCAGAGAGAGCAATCAGCCCCAGCATTTT. Translated, it gives CASRESNQPQHF. The whole variable domain, remainder taken from reference TRBV7-4 and TRBJ1-5, is GAGVSQSPRYKVAKRGRDVALRCDSISGHVTLYWYRQTLGQGSEVLTYSQSDAQRDKSGRPSGRFSAERPERSVSTLKIQRTEQGDSAVYLCASRESNQPQHFGDGTRLSIL.

In its sample, this clonotype was seen many times. The chain employs TRBV7-2 and TRBJ2-5, with 9 bases fitting TRBD1. The V gene's germline CDR1 is SGHTA and CDR2 FQGNSA. The CDR3 sequence is 15 residues long. The V and J ends lost 4 bases and 4 bases, in that order; junction bases with no gene match: 7. The CDR3 bases are TGTGCCAGCAGCTCTCGACAGGGGGTTCGAGAGACCCAGTACTTC. Translated, it gives CASSSRQGVRETQYF.

Of note for this clonotype: This clone may be a read error of a much larger clone one base away. This sequence joins TRBV7-6 and TRBJ2-2, with TRBD2 identical over 12 bases. The V gene's germline CDR1 is SGHVS and CDR2 FNYEAQ. The CDR3 contains 17 residues. CDR3 nucleotide sequence: TGTGCCGGCAGCTCGACTAGCGGGGGAACCGGATCCGGGGAGCTGTTTTTT. This gives the protein CAGSSTSGGTGSGELFF.

As for this clonotype: This may be a read error, as it is one base from a much larger clone. The chain couples TRBV12-3 or TRBV12-4 to TRBJ1-1, with D tentatively TRBD1 (6 bases). This CDR3 is built from 14 residues. The V end lost 7 bases, the J end lost 5 bases, and 17 bases lay between the germline ends. CDR3: CASNTNYRVTEAFF. Here the CDR3 DNA reads TGTGCCAGCAATACCAATTACAGGGTAACTGAAGCTTTCTTT.

CDR3 residues: CASSLRTGGGQETQYF. For the CDR3, the DNA is TGTGCCAGCAGCTTACGGACGGGGGGGGGTCAAGAGACCCAGTACTTC. The chain employs TRBV7-6 and TRBJ2-5; 8 nucleotides match TRBD2. In germline, CDR1 is SGHVS, CDR2 FNYEAQ. V shed 2 bases, J shed 2 bases, and the junction held 7 bases outside the gene matches. This CDR3 is built from 16 residues.

Only a few counts were recorded for this clonotype. The chain combines TRBV4-1 with TRBJ1-2; D gene unclear. V lost 1 base to trimming and J lost 4 bases, with 7 bases between them. In germline, CDR1 is MGHRA, CDR2 YSYEKL. The CDR3 runs to 13 residues. DNA of the CDR3: TGCGCCAGCAGCCAAGTATCCGGCTATGGCTACACCTTC. Its protein is CASSQVSGYGYTF.

This chain links TRBV5-1 with TRBJ2-3; D is unclear. This CDR3 spans 17 amino acids. Germline lookup yields CDR1 SGHRS and CDR2 YFSETQ. The V end was cut by 4 bases, the J end by 0 bases, with 18 bases between. In DNA, the CDR3 is TGCGCCAGCAGCGAGCCCCGGGCCCGCGTTAGCACAGATACGCAGTATTTT. It codes for CASSEPRARVSTDTQYF.

This clonotype came up a few times. This rearrangement joins TRBV12-3 or TRBV12-4 to TRBJ2-3; no clear D. This CDR3 spans 13 amino acids. The V end lost 3 bases, the J end lost 6 bases, and 10 bases lay between the germline ends. In DNA, the CDR3 is TGTGCCAGCAGTTTTACAACAAAGGATACGCAGTATTTT. Translated, it gives CASSFTTKDTQYF.